This entry lists 4 T cell receptor beta chains sequenced from one sample in a study of T cell changes during pregnancy in multiple sclerosis. Profiled with immunoSEQ multiplex PCR; TCRdb holds only in-frame clones, not every one. The sample has roughly 66,000 clones, 80% to 95% seen once. Sample: peripheral blood, taken in the first trimester of pregnancy. Receptors originate from a female donor with multiple sclerosis, enrolled in a pregnancy study.

The chain carries TRBV18 and TRBJ1-2; D ambiguous. This CDR3 is built from 15 residues. The germline V gene has CDR1 KGHSH and CDR2 LQKENI. Trimming took 5 bases from V and 6 from J, leaving 19 bases between them. The CDR3 nucleotides read TGTGCCAGCTCAGGGGAGTGGGAGCCAGCGGATGGCTACACCTTC. As protein: CASSGEWEPADGYTF.

V usage is TRBV29-1 and J usage is TRBJ2-5; D possibly corresponds to TRBD1 (5 bases). This CDR3 has 12 amino acids. The germline V gene encodes CDR1 SQVTM and CDR2 ANQGSEA. Trimming shortened V by 7 bases and J by 2 bases, and 11 bases separated the two germline ends. CDR3 amino acids: CSGTTVQETQYF. The CDR3 DNA reads TGCAGCGGGACGACAGTGCAAGAGACCCAGTACTTC.

The rearrangement joins TRBV4-3 to TRBJ2-7; 10 nucleotides match TRBD1. Germline V lookup: CDR1 LGHNA, CDR2 YSLEER. V lost 0 bases to trimming and J lost 5 bases; unmatched junction nucleotides: 4. The CDR3 spans 15 residues. The CDR3 DNA sequence: TGCGCCAGCAGCCAAGATTGGACAGGGGGGAACGAGCAGTACTTC. This translates into CASSQDWTGGNEQYF.

The chain carries TRBV5-1 and TRBJ2-5, with 13 bases aligning to TRBD2. This CDR3 has 16 amino acids. With 6 bases clipped from V and 5 bases from J, the junction kept 10 bases outside the gene matches. Germline CDR1 and CDR2: SGHRS and YFSETQ. CDR3 sequence reads: CASNDITTSGRETQYF. The CDR3 bases are TGCGCCAGCAACGATATCACGACTAGCGGGAGGGAGACCCAGTACTTC.